A selection of T cell receptor beta chains follows, all from one sample in a study of T cell clusters in autoimmune cytopenias. TCRdb reprocessed the multiplex PCR reads and stores each CDR3 protein as one record, lacking DNA. The sample table includes around 4,300 distinct CDR3 sequences. The data also belong to a second study, concerning T cell repertoires in aging, cancer and after chemotherapy.

The sequencing sample was made of peripheral blood. The receptor set was obtained from a human donor in good health. CDR3s include the opening cysteine and the closing phenylalanine or tryptophan. Size is omitted from some rows. Given values are once, few, many or a class for expanded clones.

clone size	V gene	J gene	CDR3 protein
medium-sized	TRBV19	TRBJ1-3	CASSISDTSGNTIYF
-	TRBV5-1	TRBJ2-7	CASSWEGGGEQYF
-	TRBV11-2	TRBJ2-7	CASSLGLAGRTFLSYEQYF
-	TRBV10-1	TRBJ1-1	CASSEYAGENTEAFF
-	TRBV12-3/TRBV12-4	TRBJ2-5	CASSLGGTGSPETQYF
medium-sized	TRBV12-3/TRBV12-4	TRBJ2-5	CASSLGGGPGETQYF
-	TRBV12-3/TRBV12-4	TRBJ2-7	CASSGAGTLTPYEQYF
-	TRBV6-6	TRBJ1-2	CATLQGAGGYTF
-	TRBV4-2	TRBJ1-3	CASSQEWDFSGNTIYF
medium-sized	TRBV19	TRBJ2-7	CASSDRAYEQYF
-	TRBV5-1	TRBJ2-7	CASSLARASDHEQYF
-	TRBV6-6	TRBJ1-1	CAFGKSVNTEAFF
medium-sized	TRBV29-1	TRBJ1-1	CRAITDPTNTEAFF
medium-sized	TRBV6-5	TRBJ2-7	CASSYTVRYEQYF
medium-sized	TRBV15	TRBJ2-5	CATSKSSGGTETQYF
medium-sized	TRBV15	TRBJ1-4	CATSSRTGANEKLFF
-	TRBV7-2	TRBJ1-2	CASSSGQGNYGYTF
medium-sized	TRBV10-3	TRBJ2-3	CAISESRTDTQYF
-	TRBV10-3	TRBJ2-5	CAIQPSGGGEETQYF
-	TRBV24-1	TRBJ2-3	CATSDSRGADTQYF
medium-sized	TRBV29-1	TRBJ1-2	CSVVPQGAGYGYTF
-	TRBV29-1	TRBJ2-7	CSVEEGTGRYEQYF
-	TRBV7-2	TRBJ2-1	CASSLGTSGYNEQFF
medium-sized	TRBV12-3/TRBV12-4	TRBJ2-3	CASSSGVAGGPGDTQYF
medium-sized	TRBV5-4	TRBJ2-5	CASSLAETSGGLQETQYF
-	TRBV12-3/TRBV12-4	TRBJ1-1	CASRRGRLMNTEAFF
-	TRBV5-5	TRBJ1-2	CASSQGSGRLYRGYTF
medium-sized	TRBV18	TRBJ2-1	CASSPIVQSYNEQFF
-	TRBV11-1	TRBJ2-7	CASSLKRGPLGVVHEQYF
medium-sized	TRBV10-3	TRBJ2-1	CAIRDPGLGRVNEQFF
-	TRBV11-2	TRBJ1-6	CASSLDRPGNSPLHF
-	TRBV6-5	TRBJ2-3	CASSYWGAGVLDTQYF
medium-sized	TRBV6-6	TRBJ2-3	CASSYGGSNTDTQYF